Listed here are 31 T cell receptor beta chains from one sample, sequenced in a study of blood T cells in healthy people across ages. A J-beta primer mix and a sample-barcoded 5' primer were used in a second PCR of about 7 to 12 cycles. One entry per CDR3 protein, called by TCRdb with MiXCR from the 5' RACE reads. The table records approximately 940,000 distinct CDR3 sequences, around 46% of them present only once. The sample taken for sequencing was blood. The receptor set was obtained from a man between 25 and 39 years old in good health.

This clonotype was seen only once. The V call is TRBV27, the J call TRBJ1-1; maybe TRBD1 (6 bases). In germline, CDR1 is MNHEY, CDR2 SMNVEV (reference sequence). The V end lost 3 bases, the J end lost 6 bases, and 20 bases lay between the germline ends. The CDR3 length is 16 residues. CDR3 nucleotide sequence: TGTGCCAGCAGTTTCAAGTCGAGGGGGAACATCGCTGAAGCTTTCTTT. It yields the protein CASSFKSRGNIAEAFF.

The chain joins TRBV13 to TRBJ2-6; D possibly matches TRBD1 or TRBD2 (5 bases each). From germline, CDR1 is PRHDT and CDR2 FYEKMQ (reference sequence). V lost 6 bases and J 0 bases, leaving 12 bases between the germline ends. The CDR3 spans 16 residues. The CDR3 region has the DNA TGTGCCAGCAGTGATGACAGCGGCTCTGGGGCCAACGTCCTGACTTTC. Translation: CASSDDSGSGANVLTF. Looking up the rest from reference TRBV13 and TRBJ2-6 gives the full variable domain: AAGVIQSPRHLIKEKRETATLKCYPIPRHDTVYWYQQGPGQDPQFLISFYEKMQSDKGSIPDRFSAQQFSDYHSELNMSSLELGDSALYFCASSDDSGSGANVLTFGAGSRLTVL.

The rearrangement links TRBV21-1 to TRBJ2-5; the D call TRBD1 from the table was never checked on the DNA. TRBV21-1 is a documented pseudogene. The CDR3 covers 17 residues. The DNA of the CDR3 is TGTGCCAGCAGCATCTCAGACGGGGGCCGTATTCAAGAGACCCAGTACTTC. It translates to CASSISDGGRIQETQYF.

This clonotype appeared many times. The J gene is TRBJ2-7, the V gene TRBV6-6; D not certain. CDR1 is MNHNY, CDR2 SVGAGI, per germline (reference sequence). V was clipped by 0 bases and J by 2 bases, with 5 bases between them. The CDR3 totals 13 residues. CDR3 in amino acids: CASSYSTTYEQYF. CDR3 in DNA: TGTGCCAGCAGTTACTCGACGACCTACGAGCAGTACTTC.

The chain joins TRBV3-1 to TRBJ2-5; D gene ambiguous. Trimming took 0 bases from V and 6 from J, leaving 8 bases between them. This CDR3 is 13 amino acids long. Germline V gene sequence: CDR1 LGHDT, CDR2 YNNKEL (reference sequence). CDR3 sequence (DNA): TGTGCCAGCAGCCAAGATGTAATGCAGACCCAGTACTTC. Residues: CASSQDVMQTQYF.

This chain connects TRBV27 to TRBJ2-5; tentative D call: TRBD2 (5 bases). CDR1 is MNHEY, CDR2 SMNVEV, per germline (reference sequence). The CDR3 has 16 amino acids. V lost 4 bases and J lost 5, with 20 bases in between. The CDR3 spells CASSSLVDWPQETQYF. The CDR3 DNA sequence: TGTGCCAGCAGTTCGCTAGTGGACTGGCCTCAGGAGACCCAGTACTTC.

The rearrangement joins TRBV10-3 to TRBJ2-2, with a tentative D call TRBD2 (5 bases). Germline assignment: CDR1 ENHRY and CDR2 SYGVKD. Between the trimmed V and J ends, which lost 6 bases and 4 bases, there was a span of 18 bases. The CDR3 length is 16 residues. The CDR3 spells CAIRRGGTGGTGELFF. CDR3 coding DNA: TGTGCCATCAGGAGAGGAGGAACGGGTGGCACCGGGGAGCTGTTTTTT.

This clonotype was picked up a small number of times. V is TRBV4-3 and J is TRBJ1-2, with D unresolved. The germline V and J ends were trimmed by 1 base and 5 bases, with 11 bases remaining between them. This CDR3 is built from 14 residues. CDR1 is LGHNA and CDR2 is YSLEER in the germline V gene. The CDR3 nucleotides are TGCGCCAGCAGCCAAGGGGTAACGGATTATGGCTACACCTTC. Its translation: CASSQGVTDYGYTF.

With respect to this clonotype: A junction boundary mismatches the germline segment, possibly from a read error. The chain uses TRBV18 and TRBJ2-3, with 9 bases matching TRBD1. The length of the CDR3 is 15 residues. CDR1 is KGHSH, CDR2 LQKENI, per germline. CDR3 residues: CTSSPGTGSIDTQYF. CDR3 nucleotides: TGTACCAGCTCTCCCGGGACAGGGTCGATAGATACGCAGTATTTT.

This clonotype was seen a few times. For the CDR3, the DNA is TGTGCCAGCAGCCCCACACTCGACCCGAACACTGAAGCTTTCTTT. It encodes CASSPTLDPNTEAFF. This rearrangement joins TRBV4-2 to TRBJ1-1, with D hard to call. Germline CDR1 reads LGHNA; CDR2 reads YNFKEQ. The CDR3 has 15 residues. V was clipped by 4 bases and J by 1 base, with 13 bases between them.

The chain joins TRBV11-2 to TRBJ2-5, with TRBD2 as a possible D gene (6 bases). CDR3 length: 14 amino acids. Germline CDR1 SGHAT, CDR2 FQNNGV. The V end was cut by 5 bases, the J end by 5 bases, with 15 bases between. CDR3 region: CASSPGGIWETQYF. Here the CDR3 DNA reads TGTGCCAGCAGCCCCGGAGGGATATGGGAGACCCAGTACTTC.

V and J are TRBV10-3 and TRBJ2-1; D ambiguous. The CDR3 extends over 13 amino acids. Trimming removed 8 bases at V and 0 bases at J, with 8 bases between. Per the germline V gene, CDR1 is ENHRY and CDR2 is SYGVKD. The CDR3 DNA is TGTGCCATCGCTATTGGCTCCTACAATGAGCAGTTCTTC. Translation: CAIAIGSYNEQFF.

The rearrangement joins TRBV6-5 to TRBJ1-6; TRBD1 matches at 9 bases. CDR1 MNHEY and CDR2 SVGAGI come from the germline V gene. V dropped 4 bases and J dropped 7; count of bases not matched to a gene: 2. The CDR3 loop spans 14 amino acids. The CDR3 sequence is CASSWDRANSPLHF. CDR3 coding DNA: TGTGCCAGCAGTTGGGACAGGGCCAATTCACCCCTCCACTTT.

The chain is built from TRBV10-3 and TRBJ2-1; TRBD2 matches 9 bases. V dropped 4 bases and J dropped 2; count of bases not matched to a gene: 3. Germline CDR1 reads ENHRY; CDR2 reads SYGVKD. This CDR3 is 15 amino acids long. The CDR3 reads CAISVERGAYNEQFF. The CDR3 coding sequence is TGTGCCATCAGTGTGGAGCGGGGGGCCTACAATGAGCAGTTCTTC.

This clonotype was observed once. The chain joins TRBV3-1 to TRBJ1-4; possible D gene TRBD1, 5 bases. Germline CDR1 is LGHDT and CDR2 is YNNKEL (reference sequence). V was clipped by 7 bases and J by 0 bases, with 9 bases between them. The CDR3 consists of 14 residues. CDR3 DNA sequence: TGTGCCAGCACCGACAGAGCAACTAATGAAAAACTGTTTTTT. Translation gives CASTDRATNEKLFF.

This clonotype showed up just a few times. The chain joins TRBV4-1 to TRBJ2-7; 7 bases are a match to TRBD1. Germline V gives CDR1 MGHRA, CDR2 YSYEKL. The length of the CDR3 is 17 residues. V lost 1 base and J lost 0; bases outside the gene matches: 9. The CDR3 coding sequence is TGCGCCAGCAGCCAAGGGCCTGGACAGGTCGACTCCTACGAGCAGTACTTC. Amino acids: CASSQGPGQVDSYEQYF.

The V call is TRBV28, the J call TRBJ1-2, with 10 bases lining up with TRBD1. Trimming removed 6 bases from V and 7 bases from J; junction bases left unmatched: 11. Germline values: CDR1 MDHEN, CDR2 SYDVKM. CDR3 length equals 15 residues. In DNA, the CDR3 is TGTGCCAGCAGGGTCGGGGGACAGGGGAACGGTGGCTACACCTTC. It yields the protein CASRVGGQGNGGYTF.

The chain employs TRBV29-1 and TRBJ2-7; the match to TRBD1 covers 10 bases. Losses at the gene ends were 0 bases for V and 4 bases for J; bases not matched to a gene: 6. The CDR3 runs 15 residues. Looked up from germline, CDR1 is SQVTM and CDR2 is ANQGSEA. CDR3 nucleotide sequence: TGCAGCGTTGAAGAAGGCGGGGACAGGGGTTACGAGCAGTACTTC. This codes for CSVEEGGDRGYEQYF.

This clonotype was observed a single time. The rearrangement links TRBV7-9 to TRBJ2-5; 7 positions match TRBD1. The J call may be in error: the DNA end matches TRBJ2-7 better. The CDR3 loop spans 13 amino acids. CDR1 is SEHNR and CDR2 is FQNEAQ in the germline V gene (reference sequence). As DNA, the CDR3 is TGTGCCAGCAGCCCCCGTGGACAGGACGAGCAGTACTTC. It specifies CASSPRGQDEQYF.

V usage is TRBV9 and J usage is TRBJ2-5; no reliable D call. There are 15 residues in the CDR3. The germline gives CDR1 SGDLS, CDR2 YYNGEE. V gave up 0 bases and J gave up 2 bases, with 11 bases separating them. The DNA for the CDR3 is TGTGCCAGCAGCGTAGAACTGGCGAAGCAAGAGACCCAGTACTTC. This codes for CASSVELAKQETQYF.

The table lists this clonotype with a few counts. The genes are TRBV7-9 and TRBJ1-2, with D hard to call. The CDR3 runs 13 residues. The germline V gene has CDR1 SEHNR and CDR2 FQNEAQ (reference sequence). The V and J ends lost 0 bases and 4 bases respectively, with 6 bases between them. The CDR3 here is CASSLASSYGYTF. CDR3 nucleotide sequence: TGTGCCAGCAGCTTAGCGTCCTCCTATGGCTACACCTTC.

This clonotype was detected many times. An end of the junction differs from the germline gene, which may be a read error. V usage is TRBV5-1 and J usage is TRBJ2-1; D unresolved. The CDR3 runs 11 residues. The germline CDR1 and CDR2 sequences are SGHRS and YFSETQ. The CDR3 spells CASSLANEQFF. CDR3 bases: TGTGCCAGCAGCTTAGCCAATGAGCAGTTCTTC.

The V and J genes are TRBV20-1 and TRBJ1-2; no definite D call. The CDR3 consists of 14 residues. The V and J ends lost 6 bases and 4 bases respectively, with 18 bases between them. Germline V CDR1 and CDR2: DFQATT, SNEGSKA (reference sequence). DNA of the CDR3: TGCAGTGCCCCGCTCTCGGGTCAGGCCTATGGCTACACCTTC. It is translated as CSAPLSGQAYGYTF.

This clonotype turned up a few times. The chain has TRBV20-1 and TRBJ2-7; D gene uncertain. Per germline, CDR1 DFQATT and CDR2 SNEGSKA (reference sequence). The CDR3 runs 11 residues. V lost 2 bases and J lost 3, with 5 bases in between. The CDR3 sequence is CSARRVYEQYF. The CDR3 nucleotides are TGCAGTGCTAGAAGGGTCTACGAGCAGTACTTC.

The CDR3 region is CASSFELAGSTDTQYF. The CDR3 DNA follows: TGTGCCAGCAGCTTCGAACTAGCGGGGAGCACAGATACGCAGTATTTT. V usage is TRBV7-9 and J usage is TRBJ2-3; TRBD2 matches at 10 bases. Trimming cost V 3 bases and J 0 bases; bases outside gene matches: 3. The CDR3 length is 16 residues. CDR1 is SEHNR, CDR2 FQNEAQ, per germline (reference sequence).

This clonotype was seen more than once but under ten times. The rearrangement joins TRBV24-1 to TRBJ1-5; D is perhaps TRBD1 (6 bases). The ends were cut back, 5 bases at V and 1 base at J, with 8 bases in the middle. The CDR3 loop spans 14 amino acids. Germline V gene lookup returns CDR1 KGHDR and CDR2 SFDVKD. The CDR3 nucleotides read TGTGCCACCAGTGGGACAGTAAGCAATCAGCCCCAGCATTTT. Its protein product is CATSGTVSNQPQHF.

The CDR3 sequence is CAGQDTGVPSYEQYF. CDR3 bases: TGTGCCGGTCAGGACACGGGGGTGCCCTCCTACGAGCAGTACTTC. V gene TRBV30 combines with J gene TRBJ2-7; TRBD2 is a possible D gene (6 bases). The V gene lost 8 bases and the J gene lost 0 bases, with 20 bases spanning the gap. The CDR3 consists of 15 residues. The germline V gene encodes CDR1 GTSNPN and CDR2 SVGIG (reference sequence).

The J gene is TRBJ2-1, the V gene TRBV11-2, with 12 bases lining up with TRBD1. Losses at the gene ends were 4 bases for V and 9 bases for J; bases not matched to a gene: 7. The CDR3 extends over 15 amino acids. The V gene's germline CDR1 is SGHAT and CDR2 FQNNGV. CDR3 nucleotide sequence: TGTGCCAGCAGCTCGGGACAGGGGGCTGGGGGTGAGCAGTTCTTC. Translating gives CASSSGQGAGGEQFF.

This clonotype came up once. The junction departs from the called germline gene at one end, perhaps through a read error. The rearrangement uses TRBV6-1 and TRBJ2-7, with a tentative D call TRBD2 (5 bases). The CDR3 length is 15 residues. Germline-derived CDR1 and CDR2 are MNHNS and SASEGT. The CDR3 sequence is CASTEPPEVKGEQYF. CDR3 nucleotides: TGTGCCAGCACTGAACCCCCGGAGGTCAAGGGCGAGCAGTACTTC.

A few counts support this clonotype. The chain couples TRBV6-4 to TRBJ2-3, with 10 bases lining up with TRBD2. The CDR3 covers 15 residues. From germline, CDR1 is MRHNA and CDR2 SNTAGT. The J segment lost 2 bases and the V segment lost 6 bases, leaving 5 bases of the junction unmatched. The CDR3 coding sequence is TGTGCCAGCAGCGGGCTAGCGGGGGACACAGATACGCAGTATTTT. It is translated as CASSGLAGDTDTQYF.

The CDR3 is CASRDGSRSNEQFF. CDR3 DNA sequence: TGTGCCAGCAGGGACGGGAGCAGGAGTAATGAGCAGTTCTTC. The chain carries TRBV7-2 and TRBJ2-1; perhaps TRBD2 as D (6 bases). Germline lookup yields CDR1 SGHTA and CDR2 FQGNSA. This CDR3 region has 14 residues. Trimming left V 6 bases short and J 7 bases short, with 16 bases between.